One T cell receptor (beta chain) is described in this entry. No antigen is known for it. The sample comes from a study of metastatic and nonmetastatic thyroid tumors. For the study at large: For malignant and benign thyroid patients, tumor or nodule tissue and blood were the sources whose repertoires were compared.

In the original processing: To classify distant metastasis in papillary thyroid cancer, a model was built from CDR3 differences across clinicopathological groups. TCRdb used MiXCR to call clones anew from the PCR reads. The V and J calls and clone size come from TCRdb's table, not from the authors' own analysis. The table includes roughly 13,000 clones, 28% detected once. Every patient underwent thyroid surgery untreated. Germline CDR1 is LNHDA and CDR2 is SQIVND (reference sequence). Trimming took 7 bases from V and 5 from J, leaving 20 bases between them. The CDR3 is made up of 15 amino acids. Findings and caveats of the study: The study reportedly found significantly higher TCR beta diversity in malignant thyroid tumors than benign nodules, in blood and tumor.

The clonotype comes from a female donor with papillary thyroid cancer or a benign thyroid nodule (not recorded which). Some clones in this sample may be carry-over from other donors' samples. The specimen sequenced was tumor tissue. The rearrangement links TRBV19 to TRBJ1-1; D gene ambiguous. The CDR3 loop is CASNRAVSFKTEAFF. DNA for the CDR3: TGTGCCAGTAATAGAGCGGTCAGTTTTAAAACTGAAGCTTTCTTT. Together with reference TRBV19 and TRBJ1-1, the CDR3 gives the full variable domain: DGGITQSPKYLFRKEGQNVTLSCEQNLNHDAMYWYRQDPGQGLRLIYYSQIVNDFQKGDIAEGYSVSREKKESFPLTVTSAQKNPTAFYLCASNRAVSFKTEAFFGQGTRLTVV.